The clone carrying this T cell receptor beta chain was seen only a few times. The data were taken from a study of T-cell reconstitution after alpha-beta-depleted transplantation in children. Using unique molecular identifiers, the investigators prepared the TCRbeta library. TCRdb used MiXCR to reprocess the PCR reads, holding one entry per CDR3 protein. Of around 530,000 distinct CDR3 sequences in the sample, approximately 32% are singletons; the top ten hold under 3%. The sequence was obtained from a human donor who donated a stem cell graft to a child with aplastic anemia. Material: PBMCs from the stem cell graft donor, obtained from the stem cell graft.

This CDR3 is CAWSVGGHTQETQYF. The CDR3 bases are TGTGCCTGGAGTGTCGGGGGCCACACTCAAGAGACCCAGTACTTC. The V gene is TRBV30, the J gene TRBJ2-5; D tentatively reads TRBD1 or TRBD2 (6 bases each). V was pared by 0 bases and J by 2 bases, with 13 bases between. In germline, CDR1 is GTSNPN, CDR2 SVGIG (reference sequence). This CDR3 contains 15 residues.